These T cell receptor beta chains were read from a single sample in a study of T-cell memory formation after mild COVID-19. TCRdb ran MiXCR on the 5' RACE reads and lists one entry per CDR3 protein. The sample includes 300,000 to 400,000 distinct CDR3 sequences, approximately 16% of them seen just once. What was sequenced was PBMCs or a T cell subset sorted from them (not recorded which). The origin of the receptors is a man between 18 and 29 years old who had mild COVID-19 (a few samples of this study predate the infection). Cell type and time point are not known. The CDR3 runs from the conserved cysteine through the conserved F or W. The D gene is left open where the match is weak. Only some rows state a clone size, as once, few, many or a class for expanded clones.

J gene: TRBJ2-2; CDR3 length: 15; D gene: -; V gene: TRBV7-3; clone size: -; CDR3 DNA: TGTGCCAGCAGCTTCGGAGGGACGAACACCGGGGAGCTGTTTTTT; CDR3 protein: CASSFGGTNTGELFF
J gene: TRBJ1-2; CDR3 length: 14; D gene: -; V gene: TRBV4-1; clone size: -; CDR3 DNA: TGCGCCAGCAGCCCCCAGCGGGGGACTGGCGGCTACACCTTC; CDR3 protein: CASSPQRGTGGYTF
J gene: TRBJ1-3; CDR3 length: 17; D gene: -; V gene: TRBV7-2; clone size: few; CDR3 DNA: TGTGCCAGCAGCTTAGCCGGCCGGGCCTCACCCGGAAACACCATATATTTT; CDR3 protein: CASSLAGRASPGNTIYF
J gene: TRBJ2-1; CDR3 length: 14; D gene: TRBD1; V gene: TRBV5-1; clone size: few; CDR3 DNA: TGCGCCAGCACTTGGGACAGCTCCTACAATGAGCAGTTCTTC; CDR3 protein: CASTWDSSYNEQFF
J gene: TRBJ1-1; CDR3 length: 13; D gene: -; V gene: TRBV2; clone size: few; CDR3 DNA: TGTGCCAGCAGTCCGGACGGGGGCACTGAAGCTTTCTTT; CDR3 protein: CASSPDGGTEAFF
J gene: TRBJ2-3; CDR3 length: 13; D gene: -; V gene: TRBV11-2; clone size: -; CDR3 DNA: TGTGCCAGCAGGGGGGGCAGGCAAGATACGCAGTATTTT; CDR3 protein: CASRGGRQDTQYF
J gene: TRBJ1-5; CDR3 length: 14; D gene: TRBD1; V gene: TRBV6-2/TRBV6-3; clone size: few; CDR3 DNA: TGTGCCAGCAGAGGGACAGGGAATAGCCAGCCCCAGCATTTT; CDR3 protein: CASRGTGNSQPQHF
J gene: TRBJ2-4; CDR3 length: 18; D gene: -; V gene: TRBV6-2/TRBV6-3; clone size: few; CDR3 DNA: TGTGCCAGCAGTTACTCGAAGGCGCAGGGCTGGACCAAAAACATTCAGTACTTC; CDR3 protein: CASSYSKAQGWTKNIQYF
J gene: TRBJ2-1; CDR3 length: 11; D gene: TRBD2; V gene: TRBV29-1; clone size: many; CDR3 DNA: TGCAGCGCCGGCGGGGGATATGAGCAGTTCTTC; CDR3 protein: CSAGGGYEQFF
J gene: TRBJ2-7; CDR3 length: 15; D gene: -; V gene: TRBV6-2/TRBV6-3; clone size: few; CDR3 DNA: TGTGCCAGCAGTTTCCGGCATCTAACCTCCTACGAGCAGTACTTC; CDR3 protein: CASSFRHLTSYEQYF
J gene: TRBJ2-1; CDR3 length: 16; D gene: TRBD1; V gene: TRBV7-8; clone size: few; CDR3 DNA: TGTGCCAGCAGCCGGGACGACAGGGGGCTCTACAATGAGCAGTTCTTC; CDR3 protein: CASSRDDRGLYNEQFF
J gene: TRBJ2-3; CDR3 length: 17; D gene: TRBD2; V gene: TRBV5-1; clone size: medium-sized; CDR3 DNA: TGCGCCAGCAGCTCTTTAGGTACTAGCGGGGGGGCAGATACGCAGTATTTT; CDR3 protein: CASSSLGTSGGADTQYF